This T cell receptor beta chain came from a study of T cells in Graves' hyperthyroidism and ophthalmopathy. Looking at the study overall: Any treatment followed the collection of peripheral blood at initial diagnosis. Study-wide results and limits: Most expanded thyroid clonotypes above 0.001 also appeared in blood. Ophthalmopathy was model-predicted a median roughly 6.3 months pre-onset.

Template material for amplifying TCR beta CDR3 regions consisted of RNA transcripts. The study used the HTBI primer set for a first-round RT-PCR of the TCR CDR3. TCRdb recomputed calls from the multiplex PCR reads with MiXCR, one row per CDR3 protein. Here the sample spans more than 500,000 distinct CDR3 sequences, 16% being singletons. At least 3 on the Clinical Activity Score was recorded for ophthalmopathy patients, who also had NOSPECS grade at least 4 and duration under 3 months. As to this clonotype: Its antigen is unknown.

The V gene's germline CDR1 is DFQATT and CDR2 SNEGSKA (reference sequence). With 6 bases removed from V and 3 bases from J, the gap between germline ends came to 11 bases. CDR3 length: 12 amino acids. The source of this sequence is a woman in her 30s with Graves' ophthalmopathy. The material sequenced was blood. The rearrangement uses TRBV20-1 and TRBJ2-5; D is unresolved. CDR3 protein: CSAWGGEETQYF. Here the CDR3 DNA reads TGCAGTGCATGGGGTGGAGAAGAGACCCAGTACTTC.